This T cell receptor beta chain appears in the sequencing data of a study of blood T cell repertoires in COVID-19 (dated by TCRdb to the early 2020s). The study in broad terms: Collaborator samples came from the United States, Italy and Spain and covered acute and convalescent phases of COVID-19. The material from the prospective study consisted of cDNA or gDNA derived from T cells, B-cell-depleted T cells, or PBMCs. Subjects who had been exposed to COVID-19, were actively infected with it, or had recovered from it provided the deeply sampled blood TCRbeta repertoires that made up the dataset. The repertoires were released in a freely available public database meant as a resource for research on the immune response to SARS-CoV-2. Samples were obtained from the ongoing ImmuneRACE study (first 160 participants) and from 950 to 1,500 subjects provided by 6 global collaborators. Nearly every sample came with metadata listing a de-identified subject ID, COVID-19 status, age in years and sex. Where available, HLA class I and class II types were taken from metadata supplied by the sample provider and were not determined by assay-based typing.

Summary of the overall study and its limitations: The amount of clinical and demographic metadata varied by source and participant and was provided uncurated.

In regard to this clone: Its antigen is currently not known. Base qualities were left out, and no much larger clone turns up one base away.

The immunoSEQ Assay, a bias-controlled multiplex PCR, was used to amplify TCRbeta CDR3 regions from genomic DNA. The original pipeline was this. The number of nucleated cells in each sample was estimated by amplification of reference gene primers within the assay. To quantify the absolute abundance of each unique TCRbeta CDR3 rearrangement, sequence reads were collapsed and filtered. Productive Simpson clonality was computed per sample as the square root of Simpson's diversity index over productive rearrangements. The table was pulled from immuneACCESS by TCRdb, which kept in-frame rearrangements only. Such tables lose some clones; where checked, under half of the loss comes from unresolved V genes, and the rest has no known cause. The V and J calls and the clone size are those of that table, but D and trimming were determined from the DNA. Across this sample there are 120,000 or so clones, with over 75% seen only once. The ten top clones hold about 12% of the sample.

From the germline V gene, CDR1 is SGHTS and CDR2 is YDEGEE. The CDR3 sequence holds 15 residues, the cysteine and phenylalanine included. Only CDR3 DNA is held: 45 bases, read in frame from base 1. V lost 1 base and J lost 6 bases; the stretch between them is 16 bases long. Collaborating institutions collected whole blood in K2EDTA tubes following their own protocols. For TCRbeta analysis, collaborators shipped samples in one of three forms: frozen whole blood, isolated PBMCs, or DNA extracted from either of those sample types. The sample consisted of peripheral blood. The TCR sequence derives from a man between 60 and 75 years old with acute or convalescent COVID-19. The rearrangement combines TRBV5-8 with TRBJ1-1; confidence is insufficient to name the D gene. The sequenced DNA: TGTGCCAGCAGCTTGTGGTCTAGCAGTGAGGCTGAAGCTTTCTTT. Translated, it gives CASSLWSSSEAEAFF.